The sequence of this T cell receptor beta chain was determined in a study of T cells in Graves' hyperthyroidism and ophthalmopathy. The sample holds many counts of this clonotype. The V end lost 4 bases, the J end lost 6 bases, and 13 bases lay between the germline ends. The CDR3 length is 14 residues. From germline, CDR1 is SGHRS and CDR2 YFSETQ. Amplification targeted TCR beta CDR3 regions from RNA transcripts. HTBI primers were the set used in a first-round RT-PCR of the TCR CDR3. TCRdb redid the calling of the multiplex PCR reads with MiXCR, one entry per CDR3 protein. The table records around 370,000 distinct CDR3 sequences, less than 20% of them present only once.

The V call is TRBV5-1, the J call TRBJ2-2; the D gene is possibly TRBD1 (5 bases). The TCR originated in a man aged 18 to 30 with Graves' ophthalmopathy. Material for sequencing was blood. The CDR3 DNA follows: TGCGCCAGCAGCCTGCAGGGAATATCCGGGGAGCTGTTTTTT. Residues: CASSLQGISGELFF.